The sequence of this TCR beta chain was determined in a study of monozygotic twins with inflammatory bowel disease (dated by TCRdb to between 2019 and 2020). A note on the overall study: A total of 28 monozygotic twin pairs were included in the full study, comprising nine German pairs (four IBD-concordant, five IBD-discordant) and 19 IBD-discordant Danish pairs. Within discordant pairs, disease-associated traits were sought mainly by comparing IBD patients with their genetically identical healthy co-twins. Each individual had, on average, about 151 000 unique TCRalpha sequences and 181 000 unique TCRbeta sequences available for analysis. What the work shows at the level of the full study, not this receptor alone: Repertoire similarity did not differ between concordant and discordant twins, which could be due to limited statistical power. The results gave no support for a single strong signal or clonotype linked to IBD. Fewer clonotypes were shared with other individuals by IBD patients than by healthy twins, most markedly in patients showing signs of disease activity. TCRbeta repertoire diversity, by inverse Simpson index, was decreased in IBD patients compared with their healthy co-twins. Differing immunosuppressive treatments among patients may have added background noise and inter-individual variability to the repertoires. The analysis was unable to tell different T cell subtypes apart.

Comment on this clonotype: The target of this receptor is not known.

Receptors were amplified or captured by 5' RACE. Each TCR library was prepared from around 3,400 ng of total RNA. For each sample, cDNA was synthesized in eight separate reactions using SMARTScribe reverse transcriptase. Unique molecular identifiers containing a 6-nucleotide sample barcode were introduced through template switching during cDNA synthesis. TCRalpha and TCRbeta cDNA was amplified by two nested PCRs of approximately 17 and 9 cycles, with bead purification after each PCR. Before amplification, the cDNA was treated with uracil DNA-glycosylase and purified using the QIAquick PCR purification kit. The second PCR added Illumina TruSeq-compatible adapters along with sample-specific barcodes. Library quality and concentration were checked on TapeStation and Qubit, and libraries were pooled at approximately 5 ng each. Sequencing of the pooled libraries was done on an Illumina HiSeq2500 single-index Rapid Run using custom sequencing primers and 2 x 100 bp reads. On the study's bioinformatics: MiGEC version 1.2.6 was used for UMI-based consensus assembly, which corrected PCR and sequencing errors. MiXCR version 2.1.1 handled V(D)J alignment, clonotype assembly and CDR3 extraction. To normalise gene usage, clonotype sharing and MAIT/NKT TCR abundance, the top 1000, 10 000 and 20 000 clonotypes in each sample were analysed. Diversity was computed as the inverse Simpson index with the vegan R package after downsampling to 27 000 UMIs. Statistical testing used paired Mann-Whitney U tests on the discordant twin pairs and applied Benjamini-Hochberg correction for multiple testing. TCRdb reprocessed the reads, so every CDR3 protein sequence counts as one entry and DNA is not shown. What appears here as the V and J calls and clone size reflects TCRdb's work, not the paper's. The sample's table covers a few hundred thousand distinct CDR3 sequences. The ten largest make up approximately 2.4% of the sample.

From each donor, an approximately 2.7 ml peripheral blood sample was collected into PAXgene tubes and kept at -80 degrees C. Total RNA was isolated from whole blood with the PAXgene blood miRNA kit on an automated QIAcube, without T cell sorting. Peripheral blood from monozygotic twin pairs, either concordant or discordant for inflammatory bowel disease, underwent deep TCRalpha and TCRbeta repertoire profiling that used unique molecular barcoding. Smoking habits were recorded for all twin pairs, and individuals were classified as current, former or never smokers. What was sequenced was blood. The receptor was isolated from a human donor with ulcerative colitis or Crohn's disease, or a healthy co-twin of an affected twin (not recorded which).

The encoded CDR3 is CASSVDFIPSVETQYF. The chain joins TRBV9 to TRBJ2-5. From a lookup of the germline V gene, CDR1 and CDR2 are SGDLS and YYNGEE. The CDR3 runs 16 amino acids, cysteine and phenylalanine included. Only the protein is on record.